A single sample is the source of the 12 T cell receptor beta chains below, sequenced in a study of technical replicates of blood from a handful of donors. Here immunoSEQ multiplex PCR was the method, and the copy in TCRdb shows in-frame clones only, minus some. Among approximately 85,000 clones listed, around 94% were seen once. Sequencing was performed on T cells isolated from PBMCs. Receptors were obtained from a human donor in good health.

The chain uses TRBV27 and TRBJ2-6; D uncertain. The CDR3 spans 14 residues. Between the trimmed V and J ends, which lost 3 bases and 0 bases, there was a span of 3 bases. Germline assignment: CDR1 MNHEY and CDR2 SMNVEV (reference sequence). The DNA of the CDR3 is TGTGCCAGCAGTTTCAACTCTGGGGCCAACGTCCTGACTTTC. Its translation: CASSFNSGANVLTF.

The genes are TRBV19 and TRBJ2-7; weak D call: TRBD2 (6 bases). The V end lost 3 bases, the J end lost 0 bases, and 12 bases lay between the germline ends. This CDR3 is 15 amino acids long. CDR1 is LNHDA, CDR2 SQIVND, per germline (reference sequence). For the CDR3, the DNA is TGTGCCAGTAGTATCGGCGGGGCGAACTCCTACGAGCAGTACTTC. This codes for CASSIGGANSYEQYF.

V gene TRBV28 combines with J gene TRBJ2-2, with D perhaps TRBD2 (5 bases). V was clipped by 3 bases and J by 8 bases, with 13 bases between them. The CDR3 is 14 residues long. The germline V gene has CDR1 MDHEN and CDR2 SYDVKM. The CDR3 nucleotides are TGTGCCAGCAGTTTGGGCGGAGGCCTAGGGGAGCTGTTTTTT. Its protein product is CASSLGGGLGELFF. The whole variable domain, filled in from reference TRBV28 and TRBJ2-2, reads DVKVTQSSRYLVKRTGEKVFLECVQDMDHENMFWYRQDPGLGLRLIYFSYDVKMKEKGDIPEGYSVSREKKERFSLILESASTNQTSMYLCASSLGGGLGELFFGEGSRLTVL.

In DNA, the CDR3 is TGTGCCAGCAGTGCCGGGACAGGTGGGGATACGCAGTATTTT. Translation: CASSAGTGGDTQYF. The J gene is TRBJ2-3, the V gene TRBV2; 8 nucleotides agree with TRBD1. Germline lookup yields CDR1 SNHLY and CDR2 FYNNEI. After removal of 4 bases from V and 6 bases from J, the junction contained 6 bases not matched to a gene. This CDR3 has 14 amino acids.

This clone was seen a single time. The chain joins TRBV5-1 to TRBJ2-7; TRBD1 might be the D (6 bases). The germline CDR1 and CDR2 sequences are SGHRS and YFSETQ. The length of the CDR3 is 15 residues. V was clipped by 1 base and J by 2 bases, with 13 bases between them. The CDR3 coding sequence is TGCGCCAGCAGCTTGTTGGGACATGGACCCTACGAGCAGTACTTC. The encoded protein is CASSLLGHGPYEQYF.

The DNA for the CDR3 is TGTGCCAGCAGTTCCGAGGGCAGGGGGCGTTATGGCTACACCTTC. Translating gives CASSSEGRGRYGYTF. This chain links TRBV27 with TRBJ1-2, with 8 bases that match TRBD1. There are 15 residues in the CDR3. CDR1 is MNHEY, CDR2 SMNVEV, per germline (reference sequence). With V trimmed by 4 bases and J by 5 bases, 9 bases remained unmatched.

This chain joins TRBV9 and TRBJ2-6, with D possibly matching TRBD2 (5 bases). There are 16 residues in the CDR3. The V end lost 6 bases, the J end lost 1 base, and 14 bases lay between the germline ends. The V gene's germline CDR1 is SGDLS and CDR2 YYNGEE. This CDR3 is CASINGPGSGANVLTF. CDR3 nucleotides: TGTGCCAGCATCAACGGACCGGGATCTGGGGCCAACGTCCTGACTTTC.

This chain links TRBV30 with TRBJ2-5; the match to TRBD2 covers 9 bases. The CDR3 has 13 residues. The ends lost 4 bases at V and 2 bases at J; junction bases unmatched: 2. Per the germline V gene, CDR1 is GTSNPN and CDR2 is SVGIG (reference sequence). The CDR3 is CAWTSGIQETQYF. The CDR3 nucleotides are TGTGCCTGGACTAGCGGGATACAAGAGACCCAGTACTTC.

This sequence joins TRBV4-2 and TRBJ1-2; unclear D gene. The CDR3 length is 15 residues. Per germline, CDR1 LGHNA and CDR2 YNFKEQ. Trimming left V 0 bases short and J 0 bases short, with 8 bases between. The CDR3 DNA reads TGTGCCAGCAGCCAAGACGACGGGGCTAACTATGGCTACACCTTC. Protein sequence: CASSQDDGANYGYTF.

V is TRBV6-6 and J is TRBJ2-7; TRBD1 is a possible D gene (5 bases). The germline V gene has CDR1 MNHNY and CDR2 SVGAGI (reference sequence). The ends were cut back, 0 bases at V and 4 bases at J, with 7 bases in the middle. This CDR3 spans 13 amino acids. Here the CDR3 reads CASSYSQGYEQYF. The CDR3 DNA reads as TGTGCCAGCAGTTACTCCCAGGGATACGAGCAGTACTTC.

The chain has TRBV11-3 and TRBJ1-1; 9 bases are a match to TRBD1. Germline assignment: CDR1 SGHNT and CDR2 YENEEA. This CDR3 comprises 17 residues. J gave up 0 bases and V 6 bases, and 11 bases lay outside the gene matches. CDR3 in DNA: TGTGCCAGCAGTCTCGGGACAGGGAACCCCATGAACACTGAAGCTTTCTTT. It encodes CASSLGTGNPMNTEAFF.

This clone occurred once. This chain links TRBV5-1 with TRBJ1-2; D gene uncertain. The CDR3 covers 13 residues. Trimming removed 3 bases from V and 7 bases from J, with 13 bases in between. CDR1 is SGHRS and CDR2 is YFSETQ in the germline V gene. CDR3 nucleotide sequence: TGCGCCAGCAGCTCCGCCCACCTCGGTGGCTACACCTTC. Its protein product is CASSSAHLGGYTF.